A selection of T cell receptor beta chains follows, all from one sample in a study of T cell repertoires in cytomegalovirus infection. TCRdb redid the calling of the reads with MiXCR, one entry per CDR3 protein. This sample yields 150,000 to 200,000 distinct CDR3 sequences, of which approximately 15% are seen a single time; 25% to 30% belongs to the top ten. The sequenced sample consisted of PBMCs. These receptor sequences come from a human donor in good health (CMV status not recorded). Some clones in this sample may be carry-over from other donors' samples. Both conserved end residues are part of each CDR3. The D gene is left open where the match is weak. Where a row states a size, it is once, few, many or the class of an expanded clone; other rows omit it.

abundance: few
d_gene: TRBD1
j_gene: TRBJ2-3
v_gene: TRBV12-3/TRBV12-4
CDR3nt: TGTGCCAGCAGTTTGTCGACAGGGCATCCAGATACGCAGTATTTT
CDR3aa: CASSLSTGHPDTQYF

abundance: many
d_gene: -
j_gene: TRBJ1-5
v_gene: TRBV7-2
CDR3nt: TGTGCCAGCAGCTTAGCGGGGCAGGGGTTAAGGAATCAGCCCCAGCATTTT
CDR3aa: CASSLAGQGLRNQPQHF

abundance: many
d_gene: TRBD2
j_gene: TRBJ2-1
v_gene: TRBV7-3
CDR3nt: TGTGCCAGCAGCTTCGGGGGGGCCAGCTCCTACAATGAGCAGTTCTTC
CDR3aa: CASSFGGASSYNEQFF

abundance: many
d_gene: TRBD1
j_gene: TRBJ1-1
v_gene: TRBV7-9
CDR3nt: TGTGCCAGCAGCTTAATCATGGGACAGTACACTGAAGCTTTCTTT
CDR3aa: CASSLIMGQYTEAFF

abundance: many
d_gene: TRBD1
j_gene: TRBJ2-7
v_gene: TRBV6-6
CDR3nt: TGTGCCAGCAGCGCCGGGACAGAAAGCCACGAGCAGTACTTC
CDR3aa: CASSAGTESHEQYF

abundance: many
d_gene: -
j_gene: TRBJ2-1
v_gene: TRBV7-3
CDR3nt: TGTGCCAGCAGCCCTGGGACTGTAAATGAGCAGTTCTTC
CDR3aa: CASSPGTVNEQFF

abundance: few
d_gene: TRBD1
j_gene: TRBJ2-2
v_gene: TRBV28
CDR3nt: TGTGCCAGCAGAGGGGACAGGGATAAGGACACCGGGGAGCTGTTTTTT
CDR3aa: CASRGDRDKDTGELFF

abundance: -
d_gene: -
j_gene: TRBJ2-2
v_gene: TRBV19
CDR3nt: TGTGCCACGGAGAGGGCGGGGATTACCGGGGAGCTGTTTTTT
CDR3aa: CATERAGITGELFF

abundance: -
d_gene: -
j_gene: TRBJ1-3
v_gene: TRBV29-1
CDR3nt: TGCAGCGTTGAAGCCGCTGGAAACACCATATATTTT
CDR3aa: CSVEAAGNTIYF

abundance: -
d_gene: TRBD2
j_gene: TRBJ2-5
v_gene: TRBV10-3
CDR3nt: TGTGCCATCAGGCCGGGACTAGCTCTGGAGACCCAGTACTTC
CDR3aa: CAIRPGLALETQYF

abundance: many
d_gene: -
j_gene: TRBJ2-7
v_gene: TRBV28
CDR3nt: TGTGCCAGCAGGTCAGGGACCAACCGCTACGAGCAGTACTTC
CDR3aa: CASRSGTNRYEQYF

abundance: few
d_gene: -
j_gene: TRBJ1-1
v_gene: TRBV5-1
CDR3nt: TGCGCCAGCAGCTTGAATTGGCGTCGGACTGAAGCTTTCTTT
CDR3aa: CASSLNWRRTEAFF

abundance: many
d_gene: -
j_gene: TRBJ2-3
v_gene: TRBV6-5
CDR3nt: TGTGCCAGCAGTTACACCGGGGGTAGCACAGATACGCAGTATTTT
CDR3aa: CASSYTGGSTDTQYF

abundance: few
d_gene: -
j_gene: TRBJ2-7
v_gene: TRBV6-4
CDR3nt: TGTGCCAGCAGTGACTCGAAATCCTCTTCGGAGCAGTACTTC
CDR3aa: CASSDSKSSSEQYF

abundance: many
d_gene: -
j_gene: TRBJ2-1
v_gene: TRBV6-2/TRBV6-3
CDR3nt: TGTGCCAGCAGTTACCCCACCTTTCACAATGAGCAGTTCTTC
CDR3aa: CASSYPTFHNEQFF

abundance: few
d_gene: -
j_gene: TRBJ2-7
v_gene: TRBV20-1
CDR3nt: TGCAGTGCTAGTTGGGACCCTACCGACGAGCAGTACTTC
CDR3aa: CSASWDPTDEQYF

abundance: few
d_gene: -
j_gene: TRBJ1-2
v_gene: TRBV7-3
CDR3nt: TGTGCCAGCAGCTTAAGACAGGCTGACTATGGCTACACCTTC
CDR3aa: CASSLRQADYGYTF

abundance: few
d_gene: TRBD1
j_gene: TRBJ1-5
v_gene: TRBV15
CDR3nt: TGTGCCACCAGCTATCCTCCCGGGACAGGGGATCAGCCCCAGCATTTT
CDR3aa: CATSYPPGTGDQPQHF

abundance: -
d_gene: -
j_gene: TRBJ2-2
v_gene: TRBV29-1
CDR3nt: TGCAGCGTTCGACCCGGTTCGAACACCGGGGAGCTGTTTTTT
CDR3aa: CSVRPGSNTGELFF

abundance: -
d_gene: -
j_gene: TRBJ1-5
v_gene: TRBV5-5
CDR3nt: TGTACCAGCAGCTTGGGGCAGGGGTACTTGGTATCCCAGCATTTT
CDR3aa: CTSSLGQGYLVSQHF

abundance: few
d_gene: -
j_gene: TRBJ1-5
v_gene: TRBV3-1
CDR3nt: TGTGCCAGCAGCCAAACAGGGAATCATCAGCCCCAGCATTTT
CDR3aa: CASSQTGNHQPQHF

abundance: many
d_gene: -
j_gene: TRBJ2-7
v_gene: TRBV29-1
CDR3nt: TGCAGCGTTGGGGCCGGGACACAAAGCTCCTACGAGCAGTACTTC
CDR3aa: CSVGAGTQSSYEQYF

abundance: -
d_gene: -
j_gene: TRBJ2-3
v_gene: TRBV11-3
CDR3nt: TGTGCCAGCAGCCACGGACGACAGGTCGGAAAGTCAGATACGCAGTATTTT
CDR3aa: CASSHGRQVGKSDTQYF

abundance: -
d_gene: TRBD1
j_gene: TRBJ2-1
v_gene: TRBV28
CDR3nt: TGTGCCAGCAGCCTATGGGGACAGGGTCTCGGTGAGCAGTTCTTC
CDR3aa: CASSLWGQGLGEQFF

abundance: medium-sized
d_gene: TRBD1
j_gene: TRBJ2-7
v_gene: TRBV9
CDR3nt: TGTGCCAGCAGCCCATCTGGACAGGGGGCAGACGAGCAGTACTTC
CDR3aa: CASSPSGQGADEQYF

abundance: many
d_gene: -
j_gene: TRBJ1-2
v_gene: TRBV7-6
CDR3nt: TGTGCCAGCAGCTTAGAAGTAGGGATGTTCAACTATGGCTACACCTTC
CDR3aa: CASSLEVGMFNYGYTF

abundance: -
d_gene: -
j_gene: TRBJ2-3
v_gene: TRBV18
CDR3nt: TGTGCCAGCTCACCGACCGGTCAGAGCACAGATACGCAGTATTTT
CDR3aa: CASSPTGQSTDTQYF

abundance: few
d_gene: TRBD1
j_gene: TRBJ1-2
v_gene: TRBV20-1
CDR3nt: TGCAGTGCTCGACAGGGTGACTATGGCTACACCTTC
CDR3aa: CSARQGDYGYTF

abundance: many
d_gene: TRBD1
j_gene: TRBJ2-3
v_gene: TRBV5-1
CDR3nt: TGCGCCAGCAGCTTCGACAGGGGCACAGATACGCAGTATTTT
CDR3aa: CASSFDRGTDTQYF

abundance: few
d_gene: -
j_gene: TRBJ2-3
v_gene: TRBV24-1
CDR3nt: TGTGCCACCAGTGATCCCGGACGCGCGGAAGATACGCAGTATTTT
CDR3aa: CATSDPGRAEDTQYF

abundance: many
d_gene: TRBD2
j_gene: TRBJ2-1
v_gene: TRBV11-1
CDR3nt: TGTGCCAGCAGCTTAGTCCCTAGCGGGAGCTCCTACAATGAGCAGTTCTTC
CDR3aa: CASSLVPSGSSYNEQFF

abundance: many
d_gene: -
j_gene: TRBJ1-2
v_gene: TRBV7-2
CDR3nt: TGTGCCAGCAGCCCGGGTGTTAACTATGGCTACACCTTC
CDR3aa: CASSPGVNYGYTF

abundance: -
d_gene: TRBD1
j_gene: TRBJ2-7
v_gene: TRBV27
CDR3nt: TGTGCCAGCAGTTTCAGTCCAGGGGGCCCCTACGAGCAGTACTTC
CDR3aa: CASSFSPGGPYEQYF